A selection of T cell receptor beta chains follows, all from one sample in a study of CD8+CD57+ T cells in acquired aplastic anemia. TCRdb re-called the reads through MiXCR, storing one row per CDR3 protein. This repertoire shows more than 150,000 distinct CDR3 sequences, about half found once; its top ten account for about 2.9%. The sequencing input was sorted CD4+, CD8+, or CD8+CD57+ T cells (not recorded which) from PBMCs. These receptors came from a human donor with aplastic anemia. The CDR3 runs from the conserved cysteine through the conserved F or W. Fields, in order: J gene, V gene, clone size, D gene, CDR3 DNA, CDR3 protein. A D gene is named only where the DNA matches it firmly. Expanded clones are given a class, and other clones once, few, many or no size at all.

j_gene: TRBJ1-4; v_gene: TRBV5-5; abundance: few; d_gene: .; CDR3nt: TGTGCCAGCAGCTTGCTCAGGGCCACTAATGAAAAACTGTTTTTT; CDR3aa: CASSLLRATNEKLFF
j_gene: TRBJ1-2; v_gene: TRBV2; abundance: .; d_gene: .; CDR3nt: TGTGCCAGCGTCATAACACAGGGCATCGATGGCTACACCTTC; CDR3aa: CASVITQGIDGYTF
j_gene: TRBJ2-5; v_gene: TRBV7-8; abundance: many; d_gene: .; CDR3nt: TGTGCCAGCAGCCCAATCCGGGCCAGACGACAAGAGACCCAGTACTTC; CDR3aa: CASSPIRARRQETQYF
j_gene: TRBJ2-1; v_gene: TRBV20-1; abundance: .; d_gene: .; CDR3nt: TGCAGTGCTAGAGGGGGAAGTAGAGTTGGTGAGCAGTTCTTC; CDR3aa: CSARGGSRVGEQFF
j_gene: TRBJ2-5; v_gene: TRBV5-1; abundance: many; d_gene: .; CDR3nt: TGCGCCAGCAGCTTGGAGTGGCAGCATTCGAATGCATGGGAGACCCAGTACTTC; CDR3aa: CASSLEWQHSNAWETQYF
j_gene: TRBJ2-2; v_gene: TRBV20-1; abundance: .; d_gene: .; CDR3nt: TGCAGTGCTAGTAATGGCGGGGAGCTGTTTTTT; CDR3aa: CSASNGGELFF
j_gene: TRBJ2-7; v_gene: TRBV5-8; abundance: many; d_gene: .; CDR3nt: TGTGCCAGCAGCTTGCCGGCAGGGAAGGAGCAGTACTTC; CDR3aa: CASSLPAGKEQYF
j_gene: TRBJ2-1; v_gene: TRBV5-4; abundance: few; d_gene: TRBD2; CDR3nt: TGTGCCAGCAGCTTGTTAGCGGGGGCTTACAATGAGCGGTTCTTC; CDR3aa: CASSLLAGAYNERFF
j_gene: TRBJ1-5; v_gene: TRBV5-4; abundance: .; d_gene: .; CDR3nt: TGTGCCAGCAGCTTGTATACGTCGGGAAATAGCAATCAGCCCCAGCATTTT; CDR3aa: CASSLYTSGNSNQPQHF
j_gene: TRBJ2-3; v_gene: TRBV10-1; abundance: .; d_gene: TRBD2; CDR3nt: TGCGCCAGCAGCTCAGCTAGCGGGAGCCCAGATACGCAGTATTTT; CDR3aa: CASSSASGSPDTQYF
j_gene: TRBJ2-1; v_gene: TRBV2; abundance: .; d_gene: .; CDR3nt: TGTGCCACCGCTACGACAGTCTACAATGAGCAGTTCTTC; CDR3aa: CATATTVYNEQFF
j_gene: TRBJ2-3; v_gene: TRBV7-3; abundance: .; d_gene: TRBD2; CDR3nt: TGTGCCAGCAGCTTTCGAGCGGGGGGTACAGATACGCAGTATTTT; CDR3aa: CASSFRAGGTDTQYF
j_gene: TRBJ1-1; v_gene: TRBV7-9; abundance: .; d_gene: .; CDR3nt: TGTGCCAGCAGTTCCGGACAAGGGATGAACACTGAAGCTTTCTTT; CDR3aa: CASSSGQGMNTEAFF
j_gene: TRBJ1-6; v_gene: TRBV5-1; abundance: .; d_gene: TRBD1; CDR3nt: TGCGCCAGCAGCCTTATACAGGGGTCGAATTCACCCCTCCACTTT; CDR3aa: CASSLIQGSNSPLHF
j_gene: TRBJ2-5; v_gene: TRBV7-2; abundance: few; d_gene: .; CDR3nt: TGTGCCAGCAGCTTAGGTTCCCGGGAGACCCAGTACTTC; CDR3aa: CASSLGSRETQYF
j_gene: TRBJ2-5; v_gene: TRBV6-1; abundance: .; d_gene: .; CDR3nt: TGTGCCAGCAAAGGGCAGGTTGGAGAGACCCAATACTTC; CDR3aa: CASKGQVGETQYF
j_gene: TRBJ2-7; v_gene: TRBV19; abundance: once; d_gene: .; CDR3nt: TGTGCCAGTAGTATAGATTCTTTTGAGGGGCAGTACTTC; CDR3aa: CASSIDSFEGQYF
j_gene: TRBJ2-1; v_gene: TRBV20-1; abundance: .; d_gene: .; CDR3nt: TGCAGTGCTAGCGGGGTGGTTAATGAGCAGTTCTTC; CDR3aa: CSASGVVNEQFF
j_gene: TRBJ2-3; v_gene: TRBV15; abundance: once; d_gene: .; CDR3nt: TGTGCCACCAGCACCCTCGGGGTAACGCAGTATTTT; CDR3aa: CATSTLGVTQYF
j_gene: TRBJ1-2; v_gene: TRBV5-1; abundance: many; d_gene: TRBD1; CDR3nt: TGCGCCAGCAGCGCTGAGACAGGGCACTATGGCTACACCTTC; CDR3aa: CASSAETGHYGYTF
j_gene: TRBJ2-3; v_gene: TRBV10-1; abundance: few; d_gene: .; CDR3nt: TGCGCCAGCAGTGCCTCACTCAGTCTCGCAGATACGCAGTATTTT; CDR3aa: CASSASLSLADTQYF
j_gene: TRBJ1-2; v_gene: TRBV7-3; abundance: .; d_gene: .; CDR3nt: TGTGCCAGCAGCATGAACTCTGGCTATGGCTACACCTTC; CDR3aa: CASSMNSGYGYTF
j_gene: TRBJ1-1; v_gene: TRBV5-5; abundance: few; d_gene: .; CDR3nt: TGTGCTAGCAGCTTGGCCGGTGGGCTATTGAGCACTGAAGCTTTCTTT; CDR3aa: CASSLAGGLLSTEAFF
j_gene: TRBJ1-1; v_gene: TRBV6-5; abundance: .; d_gene: .; CDR3nt: TGTGCCAGCAGTTTTCGGGGCGGGGCTGAAGCTTTCTTT; CDR3aa: CASSFRGGAEAFF
j_gene: TRBJ2-7; v_gene: TRBV15; abundance: .; d_gene: .; CDR3nt: TGTGCCACCAGCACCTACTACGAGCAGTACTTC; CDR3aa: CATSTYYEQYF
j_gene: TRBJ2-2; v_gene: TRBV10-3; abundance: many; d_gene: TRBD1; CDR3nt: TGTGCCATTCACAGGGACAGTCTCACCGGGGAGCTGTTTTTT; CDR3aa: CAIHRDSLTGELFF
j_gene: TRBJ1-5; v_gene: TRBV19; abundance: .; d_gene: .; CDR3nt: TGTGCCAGTAGCCAGGGCATCGGCAATCAGCCCCAGCATTTT; CDR3aa: CASSQGIGNQPQHF
j_gene: TRBJ1-5; v_gene: TRBV15; abundance: few; d_gene: .; CDR3nt: TGTGCCACCAGCAGTCCCACCTCCTCCGCCCAGCCCCAGCATTTT; CDR3aa: CATSSPTSSAQPQHF
j_gene: TRBJ1-6; v_gene: TRBV15; abundance: many; d_gene: .; CDR3nt: TGTGCCACCAGGTACCTCCGGGATTCACCCCTCCACTTT; CDR3aa: CATRYLRDSPLHF
j_gene: TRBJ2-1; v_gene: TRBV7-9; abundance: .; d_gene: .; CDR3nt: TGTGCCAGCAGCAAGGGAAGGAATGAGCAGTTCTTC; CDR3aa: CASSKGRNEQFF
j_gene: TRBJ2-1; v_gene: TRBV25-1; abundance: .; d_gene: TRBD2; CDR3nt: TGTGCCAGCAGTGAGGGGACTAGCCGAAATGAGCAGTTCTTC; CDR3aa: CASSEGTSRNEQFF
j_gene: TRBJ1-1; v_gene: TRBV27; abundance: .; d_gene: .; CDR3nt: TGTGCCAGCAGTTTAAATCAGAACACTGAAGCTTTCTTT; CDR3aa: CASSLNQNTEAFF
j_gene: TRBJ1-6; v_gene: TRBV20-1; abundance: .; d_gene: TRBD1; CDR3nt: TGCAGTGCCCGACAGGGGGTAAATAATTCACCCCTCCACTTT; CDR3aa: CSARQGVNNSPLHF
j_gene: TRBJ1-4; v_gene: TRBV7-3; abundance: .; d_gene: .; CDR3nt: TGTGCCAGCAGCCCCGAGGGCAGCCCCAGGGATGAAAAACTGTTTTTT; CDR3aa: CASSPEGSPRDEKLFF
j_gene: TRBJ1-5; v_gene: TRBV6-1; abundance: few; d_gene: .; CDR3nt: TGTGCCAGCAGCCCCGAGACAGTTGCTTTCAATCAGCCCCAGCATTTT; CDR3aa: CASSPETVAFNQPQHF
j_gene: TRBJ1-2; v_gene: TRBV20-1; abundance: many; d_gene: TRBD1; CDR3nt: TGCAGTGCAATGGGACAGCAGGGGCACTATGGCTACACCTTC; CDR3aa: CSAMGQQGHYGYTF
j_gene: TRBJ2-1; v_gene: TRBV6-1; abundance: .; d_gene: .; CDR3nt: TGTGCCAGCGGCGACACAAATTCCTACAATGAGCAGTTCTTC; CDR3aa: CASGDTNSYNEQFF
j_gene: TRBJ2-5; v_gene: TRBV11-3; abundance: .; d_gene: TRBD1; CDR3nt: TGTGCCAGCAGCTCCAGACAGGGGAGTTTGCAGGAGACCCAGTACTTC; CDR3aa: CASSSRQGSLQETQYF
j_gene: TRBJ1-4; v_gene: TRBV29-1; abundance: .; d_gene: TRBD1; CDR3nt: TGCAGCGTTTGGGACAGATTTAATGAAAAACTGTTTTTT; CDR3aa: CSVWDRFNEKLFF
j_gene: TRBJ2-5; v_gene: TRBV2; abundance: .; d_gene: .; CDR3nt: TGTGCCAGCAGGAGGACAGTCGCGGAGACCCAGTACTTC; CDR3aa: CASRRTVAETQYF
j_gene: TRBJ2-3; v_gene: TRBV19; abundance: .; d_gene: .; CDR3nt: TGTGCCAGTAGTATAGCAGTGAGTGCAACAGATACGCAGTATTTT; CDR3aa: CASSIAVSATDTQYF
j_gene: TRBJ2-3; v_gene: TRBV2; abundance: .; d_gene: TRBD2; CDR3nt: TGTGCCAGCAGTGCGGGACTAGCGGACACAGATACGCAGTATTTT; CDR3aa: CASSAGLADTDTQYF
j_gene: TRBJ2-7; v_gene: TRBV12-3/TRBV12-4; abundance: many; d_gene: TRBD1; CDR3nt: TGTGCCAGCAGTAGGGGGCTGGACTCCTACGAGCAGTACTTC; CDR3aa: CASSRGLDSYEQYF
j_gene: TRBJ1-4; v_gene: TRBV18; abundance: .; d_gene: TRBD1; CDR3nt: TGTGCCAGCTCACCAGCGGGACAGAAAAATGAAAAACTGTTTTTT; CDR3aa: CASSPAGQKNEKLFF
j_gene: TRBJ2-7; v_gene: TRBV20-1; abundance: .; d_gene: TRBD1; CDR3nt: TGCAGCCCGGGACAGGGGGCGGGGGAGCAGTACTTC; CDR3aa: CSPGQGAGEQYF
j_gene: TRBJ1-2; v_gene: TRBV24-1; abundance: few; d_gene: .; CDR3nt: TGTGCCACCATCTCCCCCACAGGGACTCGGGGCTACACCTTC; CDR3aa: CATISPTGTRGYTF
j_gene: TRBJ2-3; v_gene: TRBV2; abundance: .; d_gene: .; CDR3nt: TGTGCCAGCAGTGATACGACCAATACGCAGTATTTT; CDR3aa: CASSDTTNTQYF
j_gene: TRBJ2-7; v_gene: TRBV15; abundance: few; d_gene: TRBD1; CDR3nt: TGTGCCACCAGCAGAGAGGGACAGAGCACCTACGAGCAGTACTTC; CDR3aa: CATSREGQSTYEQYF
j_gene: TRBJ2-7; v_gene: TRBV7-9; abundance: .; d_gene: TRBD2; CDR3nt: TGTGCCAGCAGCTCTAGCGGGTCTAGCTCCTACGAGCAGTACTTC; CDR3aa: CASSSSGSSSYEQYF
j_gene: TRBJ1-5; v_gene: TRBV29-1; abundance: .; d_gene: .; CDR3nt: TGCAGCGTTGGCAACCAGGGACAGCCCCAGCATTTT; CDR3aa: CSVGNQGQPQHF
j_gene: TRBJ2-2; v_gene: TRBV19; abundance: .; d_gene: .; CDR3nt: TGTGTCAGTAGTAATCGTGTCGGAGATGGGGAGCTGTTTTTT; CDR3aa: CVSSNRVGDGELFF
j_gene: TRBJ2-5; v_gene: TRBV5-8; abundance: .; d_gene: .; CDR3nt: TGTGCCAGCACCCTTCGACAGGCCACAGAGACCCAGTACTTC; CDR3aa: CASTLRQATETQYF
j_gene: TRBJ2-2; v_gene: TRBV11-3; abundance: .; d_gene: .; CDR3nt: TGTGCCGGCAGGAGAGGGGGTTCGAACACCGGGGAGCTGTTTTTT; CDR3aa: CAGRRGGSNTGELFF
j_gene: TRBJ1-1; v_gene: TRBV7-6; abundance: few; d_gene: .; CDR3nt: TGTGCCAGCTGCTCCCTCGGCAGTTTGAACACTGAAGCTTTCTTT; CDR3aa: CASCSLGSLNTEAFF
j_gene: TRBJ1-1; v_gene: TRBV7-2; abundance: many; d_gene: .; CDR3nt: TGTGCCAGCAGCTTAGCGCATCAGGGCCGGGCTTTCTTT; CDR3aa: CASSLAHQGRAFF